The T cell receptor beta chain under discussion was sequenced for a study of glioma-infiltrating T cells. CDR3 length: 11 amino acids. The V gene's germline CDR1 is LGHNT and CDR2 FRNRAP. V was clipped by 7 bases and J by 5 bases, with 8 bases between them. Overall study findings and caveats: Very few CDR3 sequences were shared between tissue and blood. Tissue-blood divergence was below expectation in non-neoplastic patients, above in gliomas.

Comments on this clonotype: Its antigen remains unidentified. This sequence may be a read error, since a much larger clone differs from it by one base.

The iRepertoire nested amplicon-rescue multiplex PCR amplified TCR alpha and beta CDR3s from RNA. TCRdb reanalysed the multiplex PCR reads using MiXCR and keeps one entry per CDR3 protein. The profile shows around 180,000 distinct CDR3 sequences, about 46% of them singletons. This sequence was found in a human donor with low-grade glioma or glioblastoma, undergoing nonglioma brain surgery, or in good health (not recorded which). This chain joins TRBV12-5 and TRBJ2-5; D remains ambiguous. Specimen: glioma tissue, nonneoplastic brain tissue, or PBMCs (not recorded which). The CDR3 coding sequence is TGTGCTAGTGTCCTCTCTGAGACCCAGTACTTC. The encoded protein is CASVLSETQYF.